This TCR beta chain was sequenced in a study of T-cell reconstitution after alpha-beta-depleted transplantation in children. General study findings and limits: T-cell counts and diversity were attributed mostly to newly produced T cells one year after transplant. Alpha-beta T cells present about two months after transplant were reported to originate from several hundred expanded graft clones. Some patients' high day-60 TCRbeta diversity was traced to surviving recipient T cells and thymic progenitors.

Regarding this clonotype: The antigen is undetermined.

The CDR3 extends over 15 amino acids. The V gene lost 4 bases and the J gene lost 6 bases, with 16 bases spanning the gap. The germline gives CDR1 SGHRS, CDR2 YFSETQ. Unique molecular identifiers tagged the TCRbeta library. One entry per CDR3 protein results from TCRdb running MiXCR on the PCR reads. The sample lists around 580,000 distinct CDR3 sequences, 23% occurring once. V gene TRBV5-1 combines with J gene TRBJ2-2, with D perhaps TRBD1 (5 bases). This receptor was taken from a boy less than two years old who had a stem cell transplant for acute myeloid leukemia, so the T cells may come from the graft donor. The specimen comprised PBMCs, mostly from graft donor cells, sampled 360 days after TCRalphabeta/CD19-depleted stem cell transplant. The CDR3 protein is CASSPMIGAAGELFF. The CDR3 coding sequence is TGCGCCAGCAGCCCCATGATTGGGGCGGCCGGGGAGCTGTTTTTT.